Presented here are 15 T cell receptor beta chains from one specimen sequenced in a study of T cells after yellow fever vaccination. TCRdb reprocessed the 5' RACE reads via MiXCR and lists one record per CDR3 protein. The sample includes 450,000 to 600,000 distinct CDR3 sequences, roughly 17% of them seen just once. The sequencing here drew on PBMCs, taken around 5 days after the first yellow fever vaccination. Receptor source: a man between 18 and 29 years old who received the YFV17D yellow fever vaccine.

The chain joins TRBV7-8 to TRBJ2-5; the D is unclear. CDR1 SGHVS and CDR2 FQNEAQ come from the germline V gene. V was trimmed by 6 bases and J by 1 base, leaving 12 bases between them. CDR3 length: 14 residues. The CDR3, as DNA: TGTGCCAGCAGAACCGGACGGACCCAAGAGACCCAGTACTTC. This encodes CASRTGRTQETQYF. Looking up the rest from reference TRBV7-8 and TRBJ2-5 gives the full variable domain: GAGVSQSPRYKVAKRGQDVALRCDPISGHVSLFWYQQALGQGPEFLTYFQNEAQLDKSGLPSDRFFAERPEGSVSTLKIQRTQQEDSAVYLCASRTGRTQETQYFGPGTRLLVL.

The CDR3 nucleotides are TGTGCCAGCAGAGGGGGGGGTGCCATCACAGATACGCAGTATTTT. Translating gives CASRGGGAITDTQYF. V and J are TRBV7-2 and TRBJ2-3; D may be TRBD2 (7 bases). This CDR3 region has 15 residues. V lost 6 bases and J 2 bases, leaving 15 bases between the germline ends. CDR1 is SGHTA, CDR2 FQGNSA, per germline.

V usage is TRBV10-3 and J usage is TRBJ2-5; tentative D call: TRBD2 (5 bases). Germline CDR1 and CDR2: ENHRY and SYGVKD. Trimming shortened V by 10 bases and J by 4 bases, and 13 bases separated the two germline ends. The CDR3 has 12 residues. The CDR3 region is CATTERGETQYF. The DNA for the CDR3 is TGTGCCACAACAGAACGGGGAGAGACCCAGTACTTC.

This clonotype was counted a few times. The chain uses TRBV12-5 and TRBJ2-1; the D call may be TRBD1 or TRBD2 (6 bases each). The CDR3 contains 12 residues. Trimming pared 7 bases from V and 7 bases from J, leaving 11 bases between. CDR1 and CDR2 (germline): LGHNT, FRNRAP. CDR3 protein: CASAGGRNEQFF. The CDR3 region has the DNA TGTGCTAGTGCTGGGGGGCGGAATGAGCAGTTCTTC. Together with reference TRBV12-5 and TRBJ2-1, the CDR3 gives the full variable domain: DARVTQTPRHKVTEMGQEVTMRCQPILGHNTVFWYRQTMMQGLELLAYFRNRAPLDDSGMPKDRFSAEMPDATLATLKIQPSEPRDSAVYFCASAGGRNEQFFGPGTRLTVL.

As DNA, the CDR3 is TGTGCCAGCAGTTACGAGTCAGAGAACACTGAAGCTTTCTTT. This sequence encodes CASSYESENTEAFF. This chain links TRBV6-5 with TRBJ1-1, with unresolved D. Trimming left V 2 bases short and J 1 base short, with 8 bases between. Germline CDR1 MNHEY, CDR2 SVGAGI. The CDR3 runs 14 residues.

There are a few counts of this clonotype. The rearrangement links TRBV2 to TRBJ1-1; D gene uncertain. The V gene's germline CDR1 is SNHLY and CDR2 FYNNEI. V gave up 1 base and J gave up 0 bases, with 9 bases separating them. This CDR3 contains 15 residues. CDR3 DNA: TGTGCCAGCAGTGAAGGGCTTTTAGTGAACACTGAAGCTTTCTTT. This translates into CASSEGLLVNTEAFF.

This clonotype has more than one count but fewer than ten. CDR3: CASSRDGKRETQYF. CDR3 in DNA: TGTGCCAGCTCACGGGACGGAAAAAGGGAGACCCAGTACTTC. The V and J genes are TRBV18 and TRBJ2-5; D is possibly TRBD1 or TRBD2 (5 bases each). Per the germline V gene, CDR1 is KGHSH and CDR2 is LQKENI. The CDR3 is made up of 14 amino acids. V lost 4 bases to trimming and J lost 5 bases, with 14 bases between them.

Ten or more counts support this clonotype. The chain employs TRBV5-5 and TRBJ1-1, with D possibly matching TRBD1 (5 bases). CDR3 length equals 13 residues. Germline loops: CDR1 SGHKS, CDR2 YYEKEE (reference sequence). V was clipped by 4 bases and J by 1 base, with 8 bases between them. CDR3 nucleotides: TGTGCCAGCAGCATCACAGGGAACACTGAAGCTTTCTTT. Its translation is CASSITGNTEAFF.

The J gene is TRBJ1-4, the V gene TRBV29-1; D possibly corresponds to TRBD1 (5 bases). Between the trimmed V and J ends, which lost 5 bases and 6 bases, there was a span of 13 bases. The CDR3 spans 13 residues. Germline values: CDR1 SQVTM, CDR2 ANQGSEA. In DNA, the CDR3 is TGCAGCGTTCGAACGGGGACCGATGAAAAACTGTTTTTT. It encodes CSVRTGTDEKLFF.

The genes are TRBV10-3 and TRBJ2-7, with D tentatively TRBD2 (6 bases). In germline, CDR1 is ENHRY, CDR2 SYGVKD. The V end lost 2 bases, the J end lost 6 bases, and 17 bases lay between the germline ends. This CDR3 comprises 15 residues. In nucleotides, the CDR3 is TGTGCCATCAGTGAGACGCCCGGAGGGGAGAGCGAGCAGTACGTC. Translation gives CAISETPGGESEQYV.

This rearrangement joins TRBV25-1 to TRBJ1-1; no clear D. The CDR3 is 13 residues long. The germline CDR1 and CDR2 sequences are MGHDK and SYGVNS. The ends were cut back, 1 base at V and 7 bases at J, with 10 bases in the middle. The chain's CDR3 is CASSEFGLGEAFF. In DNA form, the CDR3 reads TGTGCCAGCAGTGAATTTGGTCTCGGTGAAGCTTTCTTT.

V gene TRBV6-2 or TRBV6-3 combines with J gene TRBJ2-3; possibly TRBD1 for D (5 bases). CDR3 length equals 14 residues. V shed 8 bases and J shed 4 bases, with 16 bases lying between them. Per the germline V gene, CDR1 is MNHEY and CDR2 is SVGEGT. The CDR3 DNA is TGTGCCAGCTCCCGCAGGGAACGGGCAGATACGCAGTATTTT. Translation gives CASSRRERADTQYF.

This clonotype was seen only a few times. This rearrangement joins TRBV7-9 to TRBJ1-1; no reliable D call. Trimming cost V 3 bases and J 10 bases, with 15 bases left between them. This CDR3 is built from 13 residues. Germline V gene lookup returns CDR1 SEHNR and CDR2 FQNEAQ (reference sequence). The CDR3 nucleotides are TGTGCCAGCAGCTTCATGGGCAGTGAGGGAGCTTTCTTT. This sequence encodes CASSFMGSEGAFF.

There are a few counts of this clonotype. The chain recombines TRBV20-1 with TRBJ2-3; D may be TRBD2 (5 bases). V lost 0 bases to trimming and J lost 1 base, with 8 bases between them. This CDR3 is built from 14 residues. Germline V CDR1 and CDR2: DFQATT, SNEGSKA (reference sequence). The CDR3 sequence is CSARDTRRTDTQYF. CDR3 coding DNA: TGCAGTGCTAGAGATACTAGACGCACAGATACGCAGTATTTT.

The sample holds a few counts of this clonotype. The chain has TRBV5-6 and TRBJ2-5, with D hard to call. Germline-derived CDR1 and CDR2 are SGHDT and YYEEEE. Trimming stripped 1 base from V and 6 bases from J, with 10 bases between. The CDR3 covers 13 residues. The CDR3 region is CASSLRAGQTQYF. CDR3 bases: TGTGCCAGCAGCTTGAGGGCCGGCCAGACCCAGTACTTC.